The T cell receptor (beta chain) under discussion was sequenced for a study of T cell responses to AZD1222 COVID-19 vaccine. Notes on the study in general: Within unmutated variant regions lay the reported targets of nearly half of spike-specific TCRs. Clonal diversity may have been underestimated in mostly white British donors. The repertoires were collected only after the peak T cell response.

Germline V CDR1 and CDR2: SGHTS, YDEGEE. The CDR3 has 18 residues. The ends lost 6 bases at V and 2 bases at J; junction bases unmatched: 19. Turning to this clone: Its antigen remains unknown.

This table comes from immunoSEQ multiplex PCR, and its TCRdb copy is limited to in-frame clones, with some not included. In the table there are 95,000 to 150,000 clones, more than 80% of which are singletons. The material was peripheral blood, obtained 28 days after the second dose of the MenACWY control vaccine. The V call is TRBV5-8, the J call TRBJ2-5; 7 bases fit TRBD1. This receptor was identified in an adult who received the MenACWY meningococcal vaccine as a control. As DNA, the CDR3 is TGTGCCAGCAATTCCGGGACAGTAAACTTCGAGTCTCAAGAGACCCAGTACTTC. This gives the protein CASNSGTVNFESQETQYF.